One TCR beta chain is described in this entry. This sample is part of a study of blood T cell repertoires in COVID-19. Study overall: The study drew acute and convalescent COVID-19 samples from the United States, Italy and Spain.

V lost 5 bases, J lost 8 bases, and 12 bases lay in between. The CDR3 is 12 amino acids. Sequenced by immunoSEQ multiplex PCR; TCRdb stores in-frame clones only, minus some. This sample yields over 90,000 clones, of which more than 80% are seen a single time; 3% to 4.5% belongs to the top ten. This chain links TRBV12-3 or TRBV12-4 with TRBJ1-1; D unclear. Material: peripheral blood. This TCR derives from a woman aged 55-70 years with acute or convalescent COVID-19. CDR3 sequence reads: CASSQLTGEAFF. The CDR3 nucleotides read TGTGCCAGCAGTCAACTGACGGGAGAAGCTTTCTTT.